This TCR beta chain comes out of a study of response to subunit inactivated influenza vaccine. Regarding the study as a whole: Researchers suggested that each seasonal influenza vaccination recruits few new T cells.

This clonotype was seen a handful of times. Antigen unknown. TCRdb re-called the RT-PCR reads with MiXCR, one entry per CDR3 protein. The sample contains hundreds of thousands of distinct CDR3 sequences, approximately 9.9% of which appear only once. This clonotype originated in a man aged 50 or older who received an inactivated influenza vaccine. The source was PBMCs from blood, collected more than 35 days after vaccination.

The CDR3 nucleotides are TGCAGTGCTAGAGATCGGACCCCCTACGAGCAGTACTTC. Translation: CSARDRTPYEQYF. The V gene is TRBV20-1, the J gene TRBJ2-7; D remains ambiguous. Trimming removed 0 bases at V and 2 bases at J, with 8 bases between. CDR3 size: 13 residues. CDR1 is DFQATT, CDR2 SNEGSKA, per germline (reference sequence).